Below are 16 T cell receptor beta chains sequenced from a single sample in a study of T cell responses to AZD1222 COVID-19 vaccine. Sequencing used immunoSEQ multiplex PCR; TCRdb keeps in-frame clones, though not all of them. The sample carries 150,000 to 200,000 clones, about 90% recorded once. Sample: peripheral blood, taken 28 days after the second dose of the MenACWY control vaccine. The receptors shown here come from an adult who received the MenACWY meningococcal vaccine as a control.

In this sample, this clone turned up once. V usage is TRBV25-1 and J usage is TRBJ2-3; D is undetermined. Trimming left V 5 bases short and J 4 bases short, with 10 bases between. Germline loops: CDR1 MGHDK, CDR2 SYGVNS. This CDR3 is 13 amino acids long. CDR3 sequence reads: CASSRAIPDTQYF. DNA for the CDR3: TGTGCCAGCAGTAGGGCTATCCCAGATACGCAGTATTTT.

In this sample, this clone turned up a few times. This sequence joins TRBV5-1 and TRBJ1-5; TRBD1 agrees at 7 bases. The germline V gene encodes CDR1 SGHRS and CDR2 YFSETQ. V was pared by 5 bases and J by 2 bases, with 7 bases of the junction left unmatched. CDR3 length: 15 amino acids. The CDR3 coding sequence is TGCGCCAGCAGGCTAACAGGGGCCGGCAATCAGCCCCAGCATTTT. It codes for CASRLTGAGNQPQHF.

This clone was found a few times. The V call is TRBV18, the J call TRBJ1-2, with 7 positions matching TRBD1. Germline CDR1 KGHSH, CDR2 LQKENI. V shed 2 bases and J 4 bases; nucleotides not matched to a gene: 4. The CDR3 is 14 amino acids. For the CDR3, the DNA is TGTGCCAGCTCACCAGGGGACAGAGGCTATGGCTACACCTTC. Amino acid sequence: CASSPGDRGYGYTF.

The chain carries TRBV7-8 and TRBJ2-7; D might be TRBD1 (5 bases). There are 14 residues in the CDR3. With 0 bases removed from V and 6 bases from J, the gap between germline ends came to 12 bases. Germline V gene lookup returns CDR1 SGHVS and CDR2 FQNEAQ. CDR3: CASSLASLRAEQYF. For the CDR3, the DNA is TGTGCCAGCAGCTTAGCGAGCCTCAGGGCCGAGCAGTACTTC.

V is TRBV7-2 and J is TRBJ1-3; D is unclear. Germline V gene sequence: CDR1 SGHTA, CDR2 FQGNSA. CDR3 length: 15 residues. Trimming removed 2 bases at V and 6 bases at J, with 14 bases between. CDR3 region: CASSLLPQNENTIYF. The CDR3 DNA sequence: TGTGCCAGCAGCTTATTACCACAGAACGAAAACACCATATATTTT.

V is TRBV5-4 and J is TRBJ1-2; no reliable D call. CDR1 is SGHNT and CDR2 is YYREEE in the germline V gene (reference sequence). V lost 6 bases and J 2 bases, leaving 14 bases between the germline ends. CDR3 length: 14 amino acids. DNA of the CDR3: TGTGCCAGCACAACGGCCCAACCCAACTATGGCTACACCTTC. As protein: CASTTAQPNYGYTF.

This chain uses TRBV19 with TRBJ1-2; D may be TRBD1 (5 bases). The germline gives CDR1 LNHDA, CDR2 SQIVND (reference sequence). The CDR3 extends over 13 amino acids. Trimming cost V 10 bases and J 6 bases, with 18 bases left between them. The CDR3 nucleotides are TGTGCCACCTATCCGGGGGGAGGAGATGGCTACACCTTC. This translates into CATYPGGGDGYTF.

The J gene is TRBJ1-1, the V gene TRBV2; 8 bases map to TRBD1. Germline V lookup: CDR1 SNHLY, CDR2 FYNNEI. V gave up 6 bases and J gave up 7 bases; unmatched junction bases: 4. The CDR3 sequence is 12 residues long. The CDR3 here is CASRATGGEAFF. CDR3 coding DNA: TGTGCCAGCAGGGCCACAGGGGGTGAAGCTTTCTTT. Combining the CDR3 with reference TRBV2 and TRBJ1-1 gives the whole variable domain EPEVTQTPSHQVTQMGQEVILRCVPISNHLYFYWYRQILGQKVEFLVSFYNNEISEKSEIFDDQFSVERPDGSNFTLKIRSTKLEDSAMYFCASRATGGEAFFGQGTRLTVV.

This rearrangement joins TRBV7-9 to TRBJ2-5; D is ambiguous. V lost 5 bases and J 2 bases, leaving 12 bases between the germline ends. This CDR3 has 14 amino acids. Germline CDR1 SEHNR, CDR2 FQNEAQ (reference sequence). CDR3: CASSLSSRQETQYF. The DNA of the CDR3 is TGTGCCAGCAGCCTTTCGAGCAGACAAGAGACCCAGTACTTC.

The rearrangement joins TRBV5-1 to TRBJ1-4; 8 nucleotides agree with TRBD1. The V and J ends lost 0 bases and 7 bases, in that order; junction bases with no gene match: 8. The germline gives CDR1 SGHRS, CDR2 YFSETQ. The CDR3 spans 16 residues. CDR3 DNA: TGCGCCAGCAGCTTGGAGGGGCGGCAGGGGGCTGAAAAACTGTTTTTT. Translated: CASSLEGRQGAEKLFF.

The chain links TRBV10-1 to TRBJ1-1; D unresolved. V was pared by 4 bases and J by 1 base, with 7 bases between. Germline loops: CDR1 WNHNN, CDR2 SYGVQD (reference sequence). The CDR3 length is 13 residues. This CDR3 reads CASSASSNTEAFF. As DNA, the CDR3 is TGCGCCAGCAGTGCGTCCTCGAACACTGAAGCTTTCTTT.

The genes are TRBV19 and TRBJ1-2; possibly TRBD1 for D (5 bases). This CDR3 contains 15 residues. V was pared by 10 bases and J by 2 bases, with 20 bases between. The germline CDR1 and CDR2 sequences are LNHDA and SQIVND (reference sequence). CDR3 DNA sequence: TGTGCCACCGAAGGCTTGAGGGCAGGGAACTATGGCTACACCTTC. The encoded protein is CATEGLRAGNYGYTF.

The rearrangement joins TRBV29-1 to TRBJ2-1; TRBD2 agrees at 9 bases. Germline lookup yields CDR1 SQVTM and CDR2 ANQGSEA. The CDR3 is 14 amino acids. Trimming cost V 3 bases and J 6 bases; bases outside gene matches: 6. The CDR3 coding sequence is TGCAGCGTTGATACGTCTAGCGGGACCAATGAGCAGTTCTTC. Its translation is CSVDTSSGTNEQFF.

This sequence joins TRBV9 and TRBJ1-1; D ambiguous. The V end was cut by 0 bases, the J end by 5 bases, with 8 bases between. Germline CDR1 reads SGDLS; CDR2 reads YYNGEE. This CDR3 comprises 13 residues. The CDR3 is CASSVVEFTEAFF. DNA for the CDR3: TGTGCCAGCAGCGTAGTCGAGTTTACTGAAGCTTTCTTT.

The rearrangement links TRBV19 to TRBJ1-5; unclear D gene. CDR1 and CDR2 (germline): LNHDA, SQIVND (reference sequence). V was shortened by 3 bases and J by 1 base, with 10 bases between the two germline ends. The CDR3 loop spans 15 amino acids. CDR3 coding DNA: TGTGCCAGTAGTATCGGCGTACTGAGCAATCAGCCCCAGCATTTT. Translation: CASSIGVLSNQPQHF.

V gene TRBV19 combines with J gene TRBJ2-4, with a tentative D call TRBD1 (5 bases). Germline V gene lookup returns CDR1 LNHDA and CDR2 SQIVND (reference sequence). The CDR3 extends over 13 amino acids. The germline V and J ends were trimmed by 7 bases and 1 base, with 8 bases remaining between them. Here the CDR3 DNA reads TGTGCCAGTACTAACAGGGCCAAAAACATTCAGTACTTC. It encodes CASTNRAKNIQYF.